Described below is a single TCR beta chain sequence and its context. In the original analysis: Using reference gene primer amplification, nucleated cell counts were estimated. The protocol was immunoSEQ multiplex PCR, while the TCRdb copy is restricted to in-frame clones and leaves out a portion. Clone size and the V and J calls come from that table; the DNA yielded D and trimming. The profile shows 35,000 to 45,000 clones, 86% of them singletons. The data belong to a study of blood T cell repertoires in COVID-19. Study-level background: Both acute and convalescent COVID-19 samples were obtained from the United States, Italy and Spain. T cells, B-cell-depleted T cells, or PBMCs supplied cDNA or gDNA.

The V end lost 6 bases, the J end lost 0 bases, and 15 bases lay between the germline ends. Germline CDR1 and CDR2: KGHSH and LQKENI. The CDR3 is made up of 16 amino acids. The sequence derives from a man between 65 and 85 years old with acute or convalescent COVID-19. J is TRBJ1-3 and V is TRBV18, with TRBD1 as a possible D gene (6 bases). Sequencing was carried out using peripheral blood. The CDR3 nucleotides are TGTGCCAGCTCCGTAGGACAGCAACACTCTGGAAACACCATATATTTT. Translated, it gives CASSVGQQHSGNTIYF.